This TCR beta chain was captured in a study of cytomegalovirus exposure and HLA in healthy donors. The PCR made use of 60 Vbeta and 13 Jbeta primers. Sequencing was performed with immunoSEQ multiplex PCR; in TCRdb, only in-frame clones are kept and a portion is missing. The table shows 70,000 to 95,000 clones, with about 83% occurring only once. CDR1 SGHKS and CDR2 YYEKEE come from the germline V gene (reference sequence). Trimming pared 0 bases from V and 2 bases from J, leaving 8 bases between. This CDR3 is built from 14 residues. Findings of the study overall: Using a false discovery rate of 0.05, a later analysis showed that 15,000 to 20,000 TCR beta sequences were associated with HLA alleles. HLA-A and HLA-B allele assignments for most subjects were reportedly predicted accurately using TCR beta sequences. Several top significant clusters appeared, in a later analysis, to be linked to common viral pathogens. Investigators reported approximately 170 TCR beta chains as tied to cytomegalovirus.

In this sample, this clone turned up once. Its antigen is as yet unknown. The receptor was isolated from a woman between 18 and 29 years old in good health and CMV-seropositive. Sequenced sample: PBMCs. This chain uses TRBV5-5 with TRBJ2-5; D unresolved. In DNA form, the CDR3 reads TGTGCCAGCAGCTTGGCAATGCGACAAGAGACCCAGTACTTC. Protein sequence: CASSLAMRQETQYF.